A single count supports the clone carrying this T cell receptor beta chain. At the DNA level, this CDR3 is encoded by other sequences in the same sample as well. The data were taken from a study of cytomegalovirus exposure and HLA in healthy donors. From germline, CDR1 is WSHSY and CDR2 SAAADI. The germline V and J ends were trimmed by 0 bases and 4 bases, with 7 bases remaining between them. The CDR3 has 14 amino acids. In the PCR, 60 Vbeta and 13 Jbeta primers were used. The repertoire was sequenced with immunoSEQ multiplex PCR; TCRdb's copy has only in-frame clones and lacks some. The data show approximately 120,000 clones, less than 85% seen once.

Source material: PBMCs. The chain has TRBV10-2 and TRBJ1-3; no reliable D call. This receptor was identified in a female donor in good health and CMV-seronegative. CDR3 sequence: CASSESTRGNTIYF. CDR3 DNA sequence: TGCGCCAGCAGTGAGTCGACTCGCGGAAACACCATATATTTT.